Included here is one T cell receptor beta chain sequence, with context. These data originate in a study of shared clonotypes between healthy human individuals. Splitting of each subset's genomic DNA was done evenly across several immunoSEQ plates. Some clones are missing from TCRdb's copy, which holds only in-frame ones; the method was immunoSEQ multiplex PCR. The sample yields roughly 2.1 million clones, around 93% seen once. It was CD45RO-negative cells, positively selected for CCR7, that made up naive CD8 cells, with terminally differentiated effector memory CD45RA+ cells excluded. Germline V gene sequence: CDR1 SGHTA, CDR2 FQGTGA. This CDR3 has 15 amino acids. V gave up 5 bases and J gave up 4 bases, with 16 bases separating them.

The sequencing input was naive CD8+ T cells from PBMCs. The TCR comes from a man between 18 and 35 years old in good health. Some clones in this sample may be carry-over from other donors' samples. The rearrangement uses TRBV7-3 and TRBJ2-3; D unresolved. CDR3 region: CASSPFVSRPDTQYF. Here the CDR3 DNA reads TGTGCCAGCAGCCCCTTTGTCTCGCGACCAGATACGCAGTATTTT.